This T cell receptor (beta chain) derives from a study of T cell repertoires and Cas9 in healthy adults. Whole-study context: Characterization of SpCas9-reactive CD4 and CD8 T cells covered multi-effector potency, cytotoxicity and lineage.

Clones were sequenced by immunoSEQ multiplex PCR, and TCRdb holds only the in-frame ones, with some missing. The data hold 20,000 to 25,000 clones, with 90% observed a single time. Study-wide points: SpCas9-reactive regulatory T cells reportedly mitigated SpCas9-reactive effector T cells in vitro.

Germline V gene sequence: CDR1 MNHNY, CDR2 SVGAGI (reference sequence). V gave up 2 bases and J gave up 6 bases, with 11 bases separating them. The length of the CDR3 is 14 residues. This clone was seen a few times. Its antigen is undetermined. The chain uses TRBV6-6 and TRBJ1-5, with a tentative D call TRBD1 (5 bases). Sequencing was carried out using CD4+ effector T cells (CD127+, CD25-, CD137-, CD154-) from PBMCs; culture status not recorded. The sequence derives from a human donor in good health. The CDR3 nucleotides read TGTGCCAGCAGTTACACGGGGGTTGCTCAGCCCCAGCATTTT. Protein product: CASSYTGVAQPQHF.